The source of this T cell receptor (beta chain) is a study of shared clonotypes between healthy human individuals (dated by TCRdb to the early 2020s). Study-wide context: Two women and a few men aged 18 to 49 years were included in the cohort. To estimate repertoire size and how much clonotype sharing occurs between individuals, the study deeply sequenced the blood TCR repertoires of five healthy adults. For each donor, CD4 naive and CD4 memory were each given three plates, CD8 naive was given two plates, and CD8 memory was given one plate. Per donor, leukapheresis produced somewhere between about 0.94 and 10 billion PBMCs. Libraries were prepared and TCR repertoires were sequenced by different laboratories using diverse techniques, in order to increase sequencing depth and limit assay-specific biases. Summary of the overall study and its limitations: Sharing across a handful of donors was observed for approximately 5% of naive CD4, 3% to 4% of naive CD8, roughly 2.4% of memory CD4, and about 0.4% of memory CD8 clonotypes. Only blood was sampled, and tissue TCR repertoires likely differ from those in blood. Larger estimated clonotype richness was generally found for naive subsets than for memory subsets. Higher generation probabilities were observed for clonotypes shared by all four sorted-subset donors than for non-shared clonotypes. The genetic and exposure-history diversity represented was limited by the small number of donors. Pairwise subsampling indicated that sequencing depth was expected to affect the degree of clonotype sharing among donors. Incomplete sequencing was indicated by rarefaction of sorted-subset datasets, despite the large sequencing depth.

Of note for this clone: Its target antigen remains unknown. No clone much larger than this one lies a single base away; base qualities are absent. The sample contains more than one DNA sequence encoding this CDR3.

Using the deep immunoSEQ assay, multiplex PCR amplified TCR CDR3 regions from genomic DNA. Genomic DNA extracted from each cell subset was distributed evenly over all wells of several immunoSEQ 96-well plates, and each plate served as one replicate. For sorted subsets, approximately 210 ng of genomic DNA, equivalent to some 33,000 T cell genomes, went into each replicate PCR. The purified libraries were quantified using a Qubit 3.0 fluorometer, sized with a Bioanalyzer 2100, and then quantified again using the KAPA Library Quantification kit. Every immunoSEQ 96-well plate was sequenced on a separate single-read 150-cycle Illumina NextSeq 550 flow cell. The published analysis was carried out like this. Because only junctional sequences without quality scores were contained in the immunoSEQ output, filtering matching that applied to full-length reads could not be performed. Sequences were annotated with PyIR, a Python wrapper for IgBLAST v1.9, using IMGT germline references to assign V/J genes and CDR3. Any read was removed if the V/J assignment was weak (E-value above 1e-6), the CDR3 was missing, or the read contained stop codons, out-of-frame junctions, or ambiguous translated residues. V3J clonotypes were defined by identical inferred V gene, J gene, and CDR3 amino acid sequence. To compute the percentage overlap between repertoires, the number of shared unique clonotypes was divided by the size of the smaller repertoire. Richness of each repertoire was evaluated using RTK rarefaction, the Chao1 estimator, and Recon v2.1 estimates of unobserved clonotypes. For all TCRbeta clonotypes obtained by the gDNA method from four donors, generation probabilities were computed with OLGA. Drawn from immuneACCESS, this table holds only the in-frame rearrangements with V and J called that TCRdb kept. Clones are partly lost; checked studies trace under half to an unresolved V gene and leave the rest unexplained. V, J and clone size are those of that table, while D and trimming were read from the DNA. The sample contains more than 1,200,000 clones, 98% to 99% of them found a single time. Together, the top ten hold about 0.34% of the sample.

Healthy HIV-negative adults with no recently reported acute infections or vaccinations were included as donors. All donors were Caucasian adults living in Nashville, Tennessee, USA. Magnetic negative selection was used to enrich CD4+ T cells, after which naive cells were positively selected on CD45RA and the negative fraction became the memory subset. After blood collection by leukapheresis, PBMCs were isolated using Ficoll-Histopaque density gradient centrifugation and then cryopreserved in the vapor phase of liquid nitrogen. Analytical flow cytometry was used to check the purity and quantity of each magnetically sorted T cell population. Each sorted fraction had its genomic DNA isolated and then quantified by UV absorbance on a Nanodrop 2000c. The CDR3 spans 13 residues, from the cysteine through the phenylalanine. Left in the record is the CDR3 DNA by itself, 39 bases read in frame from the first base. Trimming at the junction amounts to 4 bases on V and 2 bases on J, and the germline ends lie 11 bases apart. CDR1 and CDR2 are drawn from the germline V gene: SQVTM, ANQGSEA.

This clonotype was obtained from a man aged 25-45 years in good health. The sequenced sample was naive CD4+ T cells sorted from blood. Per the publication, the cell subset or site label means: CD45RA+ positively selected. The chain is assembled from TRBV29-1 and TRBJ1-2; perhaps TRBD1 is the D gene, with 5 bases matching. The nucleotide sequence reads as follows: TGCAGCGTTGCAGGGCAGGGAAACTATGGCTACACCTTC. Translation gives CSVAGQGNYGYTF.